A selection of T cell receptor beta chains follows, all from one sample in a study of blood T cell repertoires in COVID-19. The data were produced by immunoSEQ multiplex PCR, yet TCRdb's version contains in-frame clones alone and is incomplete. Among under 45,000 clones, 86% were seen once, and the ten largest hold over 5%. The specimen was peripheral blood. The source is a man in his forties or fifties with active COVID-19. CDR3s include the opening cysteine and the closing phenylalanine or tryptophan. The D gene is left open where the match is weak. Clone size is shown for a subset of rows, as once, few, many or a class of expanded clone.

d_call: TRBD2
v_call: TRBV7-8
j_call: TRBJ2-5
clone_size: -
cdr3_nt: TGTGCCAGCAGATCCATTTTGGGAGGGGAGACCCAGTACTTC
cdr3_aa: CASRSILGGETQYF

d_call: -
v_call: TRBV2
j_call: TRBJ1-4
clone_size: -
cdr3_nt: TGTGCCAGCAGTGAGGGGGCTCTTAATGAAAAACTGTTTTTT
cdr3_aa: CASSEGALNEKLFF

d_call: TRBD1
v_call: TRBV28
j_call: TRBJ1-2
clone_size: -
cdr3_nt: TGTGCCAGCAGCTCCGGGACAGGGGTTCATGGCTACACCTTC
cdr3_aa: CASSSGTGVHGYTF

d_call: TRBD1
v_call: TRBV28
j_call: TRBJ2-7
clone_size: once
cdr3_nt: TGTGCCAGCAGATCACTCCGGGACAGGGGCTACGAGCAGTACTTC
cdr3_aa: CASRSLRDRGYEQYF

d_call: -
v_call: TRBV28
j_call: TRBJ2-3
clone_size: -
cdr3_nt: TGTGCCAGCAGCTGGGCCGGGATGAGCACAGATACGCAGTATTTT
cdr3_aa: CASSWAGMSTDTQYF

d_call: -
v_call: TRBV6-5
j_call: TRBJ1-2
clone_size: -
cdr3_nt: TGTGCCAGCAGTTACTCGAGGAGGGCTGGCTACACCTTC
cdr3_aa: CASSYSRRAGYTF

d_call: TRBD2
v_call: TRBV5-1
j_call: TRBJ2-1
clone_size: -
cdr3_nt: TGCGCCAGCAGCCCCCTATTGACGGGAGGGCCCAATGAGCAGTTCTTC
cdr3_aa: CASSPLLTGGPNEQFF

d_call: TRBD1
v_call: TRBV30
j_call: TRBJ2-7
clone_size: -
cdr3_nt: TGTGCCTGGAGAACAGGGGTTTGGGCCTACGAGCAGTACTTC
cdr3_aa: CAWRTGVWAYEQYF

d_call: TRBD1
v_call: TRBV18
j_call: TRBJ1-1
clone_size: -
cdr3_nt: TGTGCCAGCTCACCGGTTTGGACAGGGAGCAACACTGAAGCTTTCTTT
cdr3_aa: CASSPVWTGSNTEAFF

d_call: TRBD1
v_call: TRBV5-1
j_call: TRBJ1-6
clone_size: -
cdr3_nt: TGCGCCAGCAGCGACAGGGGAGGGAATTCACCCCTCCACTTT
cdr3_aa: CASSDRGGNSPLHF

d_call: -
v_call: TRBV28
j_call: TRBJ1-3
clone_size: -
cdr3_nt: TGTGCCAGCAGTCTCGCGGGGCGCGGAAACACCATATATTTT
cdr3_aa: CASSLAGRGNTIYF

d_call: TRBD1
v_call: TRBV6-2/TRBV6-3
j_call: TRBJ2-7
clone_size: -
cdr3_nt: TGTGCCAGCAGTCCACGAGGCAGGGGGCGCTCCTACGAGCAGTACTTC
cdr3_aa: CASSPRGRGRSYEQYF

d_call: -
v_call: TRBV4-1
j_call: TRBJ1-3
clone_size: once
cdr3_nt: TGCGCCAGCAGCCAAGAGAGGATCTCTGGAAACACCATATATTTT
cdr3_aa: CASSQERISGNTIYF

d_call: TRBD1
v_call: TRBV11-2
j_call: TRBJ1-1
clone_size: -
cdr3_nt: TGTGCCAGCAGCTTGGGACAGGGACAGGGGAACACTGAAGCTTTCTTT
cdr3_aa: CASSLGQGQGNTEAFF

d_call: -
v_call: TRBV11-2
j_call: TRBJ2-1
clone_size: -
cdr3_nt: TGTGCCAGCAGCTTAGGTAAGGGGTTCTCCTACAATGAGCAGTTCTTC
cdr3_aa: CASSLGKGFSYNEQFF

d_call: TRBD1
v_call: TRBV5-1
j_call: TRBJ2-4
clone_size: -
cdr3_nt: TGCGCCAGCAGCTACGGGACAGGGGCAGCCAAAAACATTCAGTACTTC
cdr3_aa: CASSYGTGAAKNIQYF

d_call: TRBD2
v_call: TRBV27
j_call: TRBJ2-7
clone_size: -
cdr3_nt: TGTGCCAGCAGTCCCCACCCTAGCGGGGTTACCTACGAGCAGTACTTC
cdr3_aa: CASSPHPSGVTYEQYF

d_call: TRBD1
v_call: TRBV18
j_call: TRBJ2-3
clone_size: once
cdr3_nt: TGTGCCAGCTCACAACAGACAGGGGCGGACACAGATACGCAGTATTTT
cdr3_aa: CASSQQTGADTDTQYF

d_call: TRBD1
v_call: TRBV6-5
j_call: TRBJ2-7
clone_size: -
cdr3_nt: TGTGCCAGCAGTCCGAGACAGGGTGTGGGGGAGCAGTACTTC
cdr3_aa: CASSPRQGVGEQYF

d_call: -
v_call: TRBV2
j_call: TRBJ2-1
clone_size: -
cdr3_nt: TGTGCCAGCAGTGAAGGACTCTCAAGGATTAATGAGCAGTTCTTC
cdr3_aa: CASSEGLSRINEQFF

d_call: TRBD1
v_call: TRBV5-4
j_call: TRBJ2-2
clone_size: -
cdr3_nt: TGTGCCAGCAGCTTGGCGGGACAGGGTCCCGGGGAGCTGTTTTTT
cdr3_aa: CASSLAGQGPGELFF

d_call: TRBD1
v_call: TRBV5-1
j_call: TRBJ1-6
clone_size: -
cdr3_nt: TGCGCCAGCAGCTACGATCTAACAGGGGAGAGATCACCCCTCCACTTT
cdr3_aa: CASSYDLTGERSPLHF

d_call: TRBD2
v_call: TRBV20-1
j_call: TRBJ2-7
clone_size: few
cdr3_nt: TGCAGTGCTAGTAAGGGACTAGCGGGGCCCTCGGGCTACGAGCAGTACTTC
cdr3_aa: CSASKGLAGPSGYEQYF

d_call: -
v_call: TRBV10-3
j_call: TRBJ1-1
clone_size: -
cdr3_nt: TGTGCCATCAGGGCAGGGTCAGGGAACACTGAAGCTTTCTTT
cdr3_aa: CAIRAGSGNTEAFF

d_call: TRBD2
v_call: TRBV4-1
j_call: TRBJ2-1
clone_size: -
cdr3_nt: TGCGCCAGCAGCCATGGGACTAGGCGGGAGCAGTTCTTC
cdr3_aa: CASSHGTRREQFF

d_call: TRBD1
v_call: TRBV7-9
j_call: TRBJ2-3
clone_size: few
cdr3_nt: TGTGCCAGCAGCGGACAGGGGAGCACAGATACGCAGTATTTT
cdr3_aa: CASSGQGSTDTQYF

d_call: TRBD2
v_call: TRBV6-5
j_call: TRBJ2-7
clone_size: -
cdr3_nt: TGTGCCAGCAGGCCAGCGGGAGGGCCCAACGAGCAGTACTTC
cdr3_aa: CASRPAGGPNEQYF

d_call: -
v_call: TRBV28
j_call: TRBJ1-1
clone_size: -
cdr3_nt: TGTGCCAGCAGTTTAAACACAGGGAGGAACACTGAAGCTTTCTTT
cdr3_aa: CASSLNTGRNTEAFF

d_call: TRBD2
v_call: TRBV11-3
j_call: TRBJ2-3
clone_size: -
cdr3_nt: TGTGCCAGCAGCCTGGGGGGGTCTAGCACAGATACGCAGTATTTT
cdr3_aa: CASSLGGSSTDTQYF

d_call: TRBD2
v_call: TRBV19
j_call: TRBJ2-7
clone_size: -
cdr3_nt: TGTGCTAGTAGTGGGGGGGGTAGCGCCCCTCCCTACGAGCAGTACTTC
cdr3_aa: CASSGGGSAPPYEQYF

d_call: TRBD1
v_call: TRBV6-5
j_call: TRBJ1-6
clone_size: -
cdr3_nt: TGTGCCAGCAGGAGGGGGCCCTCGGTAAATTCACCCCTCCACTTT
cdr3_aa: CASRRGPSVNSPLHF

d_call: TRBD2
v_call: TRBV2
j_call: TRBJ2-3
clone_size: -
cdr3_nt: TGTGCCAGCAGGGATCCAGCGGGAGTGGCAGATACGCAGTATTTT
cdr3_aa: CASRDPAGVADTQYF

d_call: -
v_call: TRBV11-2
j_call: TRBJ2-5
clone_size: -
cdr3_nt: TGTGCCAGCAGCCCCCGGGCGGGGCCAGAGACCCAGTACTTC
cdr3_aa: CASSPRAGPETQYF

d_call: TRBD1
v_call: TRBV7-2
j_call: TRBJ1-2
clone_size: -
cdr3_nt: TGTGCCAGCAGTTTCGACAGGGGACCTAACTATGGCTACACCTTC
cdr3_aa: CASSFDRGPNYGYTF

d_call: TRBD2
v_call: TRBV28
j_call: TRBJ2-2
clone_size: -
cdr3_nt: TGTGCCAGCAGTCAACTTAGCGGGGTGAACACCGGGGAGCTGTTTTTT
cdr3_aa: CASSQLSGVNTGELFF

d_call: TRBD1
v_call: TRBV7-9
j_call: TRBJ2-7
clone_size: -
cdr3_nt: TGTGCCAGCAGCCTTAGGGTACAGGGGATATCCTACGAGCAGTACTTC
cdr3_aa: CASSLRVQGISYEQYF

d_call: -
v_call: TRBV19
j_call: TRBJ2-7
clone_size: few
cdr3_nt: TGTGCCAGTAGTCCGGGACTCCCGCCCTACGAGCAGTACTTC
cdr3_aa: CASSPGLPPYEQYF

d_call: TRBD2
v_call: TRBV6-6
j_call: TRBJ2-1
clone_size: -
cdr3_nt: TGTGCCAGCAGTCTAAGGGGGGCGGGGACTAGCGGGAGTCGGTTGGTCTTTAATGAGCAGTTCTTC
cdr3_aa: CASSLRGAGTSGSRLVFNEQFF

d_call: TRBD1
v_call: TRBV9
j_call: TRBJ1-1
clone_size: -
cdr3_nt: TGTGCCAGCAGCGCCGCGGCAGGGGGCACTGAAGCTTTCTTT
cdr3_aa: CASSAAAGGTEAFF

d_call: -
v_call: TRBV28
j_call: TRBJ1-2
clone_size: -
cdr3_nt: TGTGCCAGCAGTTCTGGAGCGGTTAACTATGGCTACACCTTC
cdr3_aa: CASSSGAVNYGYTF

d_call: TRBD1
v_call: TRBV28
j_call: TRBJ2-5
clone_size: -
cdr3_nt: TGTGCCAGCAGAGATACAGGGGATCAGGAGACCCAGTACTTC
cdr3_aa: CASRDTGDQETQYF

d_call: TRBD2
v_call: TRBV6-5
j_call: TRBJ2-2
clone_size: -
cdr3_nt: TGTGCCAGCAGTCTAGCGGGAGGAACCGGGGAGCTGTTTTTT
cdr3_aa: CASSLAGGTGELFF

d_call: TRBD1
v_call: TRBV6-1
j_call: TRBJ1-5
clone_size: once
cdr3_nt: TGTGCCAGCAGTGATTCCGGCAGGGGGCCGGGTCAGCCCCAGCATTTT
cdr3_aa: CASSDSGRGPGQPQHF

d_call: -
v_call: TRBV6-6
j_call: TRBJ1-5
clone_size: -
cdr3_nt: TGTGCCAGCGACGACAATGGGGGCGTTCAGCCCCAGCATTTT
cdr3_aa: CASDDNGGVQPQHF

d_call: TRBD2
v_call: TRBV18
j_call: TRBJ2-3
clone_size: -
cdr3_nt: TGTGCCAGCTCACTAACTAGCGGGTCCTTTAGCACAGATACGCAGTATTTT
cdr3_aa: CASSLTSGSFSTDTQYF

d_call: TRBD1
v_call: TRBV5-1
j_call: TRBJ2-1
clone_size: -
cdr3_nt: TGCGCCAGCAGCTTGGAGGGGACAGGGGGGAAGAATGAGCAGTTCTTC
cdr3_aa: CASSLEGTGGKNEQFF